The sample holds a few counts of the clone carrying this T cell receptor beta chain. Its antigen is not identified. As previously described, bulk TCR libraries were made using listed TCR primers. One entry per CDR3 protein, called by TCRdb with MiXCR from the PCR reads. The sample records hundreds of thousands of distinct CDR3 sequences, roughly 23% being singletons. The sample originates from a study of molecular identifiers for immune sequencing clone quantification. Study details: Four portions were sequenced after RNA from 20,000 or 100,000 naive CD8 cells was split five ways in replicates. Findings and caveats of the study: Spiked Jurkat TCR RNA from one cell was reportedly detectable among about 910,000 naive cells. Highly expanded clone sizes could be underestimated by identical TCR molecules that share a barcode.

V lost 6 bases, J lost 7 bases, and 6 bases stayed unmatched. CDR1 and CDR2 from the germline V gene are MNHEY and SVGAGI. This CDR3 is built from 13 residues. Sequenced: naive CD8+ T cells from blood, with Jurkat cell RNA spiked in. Subset in this sample: FACS-sorted CD8+CD4-CCR7+CD45RA+ naive T cells. This TCR was recovered from a human donor in good health. Some libraries in this study had Jurkat cell RNA spiked in. The V call is TRBV6-5, the J call TRBJ1-1, with TRBD1 identical over 9 bases. The CDR3 DNA sequence: TGTGCCAGCAGCACCGGACAGGGGTTTGAAGCTTTCTTT. As protein: CASSTGQGFEAFF.